One sample yielded the 26 T cell receptor beta chains listed below, sequenced in a study of T cell responses to AZD1222 COVID-19 vaccine. The protocol was immunoSEQ multiplex PCR, while the TCRdb copy is restricted to in-frame clones and leaves out a portion. The sample lists around 110,000 clones; 80% to 90% were seen once. This sample comprised peripheral blood, obtained on day 0 of MenACWY control vaccination. These receptors originate from an adult in good health.

This sequence joins TRBV3-1 (or the pseudogene TRBV3-2) and TRBJ2-3, with 11 bases lining up with TRBD1. Germline V gives CDR1 LGHDT, CDR2 YNNKEL (reference sequence). The CDR3 is 16 residues long. V shed 3 bases, J shed 4 bases, and the junction held 6 bases outside the gene matches. CDR3 sequence reads: CASSQGGQGVADTQYF. The CDR3 DNA follows: TGTGCCAGCAGCCAGGGGGGACAGGGGGTGGCAGATACGCAGTATTTT.

The chain joins TRBV3-1 (or the pseudogene TRBV3-2) to TRBJ1-6; TRBD1 matches 9 bases. CDR3 size: 13 residues. Trimming removed 8 bases from V and 9 bases from J; junction bases left unmatched: 5. CDR1 LGHDT and CDR2 YNNKEL come from the germline V gene (reference sequence). The CDR3 DNA sequence: TGTGCCAGCGGCCGGACAGGGGCTTCACCCCTCCACTTT. It translates to CASGRTGASPLHF.

J is TRBJ1-3 and V is TRBV4-2, with D hard to call. Trimming shortened V by 1 base and J by 0 bases, and 7 bases separated the two germline ends. Germline lookup yields CDR1 LGHNA and CDR2 YNFKEQ. This CDR3 is 15 amino acids long. CDR3 bases: TGTGCCAGCAGCCAAGGGACCAACTCTGGAAACACCATATATTTT. Amino acid sequence: CASSQGTNSGNTIYF.

V usage is TRBV7-3 and J usage is TRBJ2-2, with D maybe TRBD1 (6 bases). Germline V gene data show CDR1 as SGHTA and CDR2 as FQGTGA. This CDR3 is 14 amino acids long. V was shortened by 5 bases and J by 7 bases, with 14 bases between the two germline ends. The CDR3 nucleotides are TGTGCCAGCAGCCTCAGGGCGACAGGCGGGGAGCTGTTTTTT. Amino acids: CASSLRATGGELFF.

The CDR3: CASRSGHSSYEQYF. DNA of the CDR3: TGTGCCAGCAGGTCGGGACACTCCTCCTACGAGCAGTACTTC. The chain employs TRBV2 and TRBJ2-7, with D perhaps matching TRBD1 (6 bases). Germline CDR1 reads SNHLY; CDR2 reads FYNNEI. CDR3 length: 14 residues. Trimming stripped 6 bases from V and 0 bases from J, with 12 bases between.

The chain uses TRBV28 and TRBJ1-6; 7 bases fit TRBD1. The germline V gene has CDR1 MDHEN and CDR2 SYDVKM. V trimming: 7 bases; J trimming: 10 bases; junction bases outside the gene matches: 10. The CDR3 sequence is 14 residues long. The CDR3 is CASISTGLGSPLHF. CDR3 bases: TGTGCCAGCATCTCGACAGGGCTCGGCTCACCCCTCCACTTT.

This clone was seen a handful of times. This chain links TRBV18 with TRBJ1-2; a possible D gene is TRBD1 (5 bases). Germline-derived CDR1 and CDR2 are KGHSH and LQKENI. V lost 0 bases, J lost 7 bases, and 15 bases lay in between. The CDR3 is 15 amino acids. The CDR3: CASSPPGGATAGYTF. The CDR3 DNA follows: TGTGCCAGCTCACCACCCGGCGGGGCAACTGCTGGCTACACCTTC.

CDR3: CSVAGLEGTDTQYF. CDR3 sequence (DNA): TGCAGCGTTGCTGGCCTCGAGGGCACAGATACGCAGTATTTT. The V gene is TRBV29-1, the J gene TRBJ2-3; D is undetermined. Germline V gene lookup returns CDR1 SQVTM and CDR2 ANQGSEA. The CDR3 has 14 amino acids. Trimming removed 4 bases at V and 1 base at J, with 12 bases between.

J is TRBJ1-5 and V is TRBV19; D is unclear. This CDR3 has 12 residues. Germline V CDR1 and CDR2: LNHDA, SQIVND (reference sequence). Deletions cut 5 bases from V and 5 bases from J, with 7 bases between. The DNA of the CDR3 is TGTGCCAGTAGTGAAAACTATCAGCCCCAGCATTTT. It yields the protein CASSENYQPQHF.

V is TRBV29-1 and J is TRBJ1-1, with 8 bases lining up with TRBD1. The CDR3 has 15 amino acids. J gave up 4 bases and V 3 bases, and 10 bases lay outside the gene matches. Per germline, CDR1 SQVTM and CDR2 ANQGSEA. This chain's CDR3 is CSVDRGQGGVTEAFF. The CDR3 bases are TGCAGCGTTGATAGAGGACAGGGTGGAGTCACTGAAGCTTTCTTT.

A single count supports this clone. The chain joins TRBV19 to TRBJ2-2, with 7 positions matching TRBD1. Germline CDR1 reads LNHDA; CDR2 reads SQIVND (reference sequence). With 7 bases clipped from V and 0 bases from J, the junction kept 5 bases outside the gene matches. The CDR3 has 15 residues. The CDR3 DNA is TGTGCCAGTAAGGGGACAGCCTCGAACACCGGGGAGCTGTTTTTT. This codes for CASKGTASNTGELFF. Combining the CDR3 with reference TRBV19 and TRBJ2-2 gives the whole variable domain DGGITQSPKYLFRKEGQNVTLSCEQNLNHDAMYWYRQDPGQGLRLIYYSQIVNDFQKGDIAEGYSVSREKKESFPLTVTSAQKNPTAFYLCASKGTASNTGELFFGEGSRLTVL.

This chain links TRBV7-8 with TRBJ2-7, with D maybe TRBD1 (6 bases). Trimming removed 5 bases from V and 1 base from J, with 15 bases in between. The CDR3 length is 15 residues. Germline assignment: CDR1 SGHVS and CDR2 FQNEAQ. The CDR3 bases are TGTGCCAGCAGCATACATCCAGGGGATTCCTACGAGCAGTACTTC. As protein: CASSIHPGDSYEQYF.

The chain employs TRBV5-1 and TRBJ1-1; tentatively, D is TRBD1 (6 bases). Germline V gene lookup returns CDR1 SGHRS and CDR2 YFSETQ. The CDR3 contains 16 residues. V gave up 0 bases and J gave up 0 bases, with 12 bases separating them. Here the CDR3 reads CASSLETAGVNTEAFF. The CDR3 nucleotides are TGCGCCAGCAGCTTGGAAACGGCAGGGGTGAACACTGAAGCTTTCTTT.

This clone came up once. The chain joins TRBV27 to TRBJ1-5; no clear D gene. Trimming took 8 bases from V and 0 from J, leaving 14 bases between them. This CDR3 contains 15 residues. Germline CDR1 MNHEY, CDR2 SMNVEV (reference sequence). CDR3: CASGPLGNSNQPQHF. The CDR3 DNA reads TGTGCCAGCGGACCTCTGGGGAATAGCAATCAGCCCCAGCATTTT.

The gene calls are TRBV5-4 and TRBJ2-2; a possible D gene is TRBD2 (6 bases). The V and J ends lost 0 bases and 0 bases respectively, with 21 bases between them. In germline, CDR1 is SGHNT, CDR2 YYREEE (reference sequence). The CDR3 has 20 residues. The CDR3, as DNA: TGTGCCAGCAGCTTGGCTGGGGACTTTCGACACTACCCGAACACCGGGGAGCTGTTTTTT. Translation gives CASSLAGDFRHYPNTGELFF.

The chain employs TRBV3-1 (or the pseudogene TRBV3-2) and TRBJ1-2; 9 bases are a match to TRBD1. This CDR3 region has 15 residues. Unmatched junction bases numbered 7, after V lost 3 bases and J lost 5 bases. CDR1 LGHDT and CDR2 YNNKEL come from the germline V gene (reference sequence). The CDR3 is CASSHNRGQGYGYTF. DNA for the CDR3: TGTGCCAGCAGCCACAACAGGGGGCAAGGTTATGGCTACACCTTC.

The chain couples TRBV7-2 to TRBJ2-7; D possibly uses TRBD1 or TRBD2 (5 bases each). Trimming removed 5 bases from V and 1 base from J, with 12 bases in between. Germline V gene sequence: CDR1 SGHTA, CDR2 FQGNSA. This CDR3 spans 14 amino acids. In DNA, the CDR3 is TGTGCCAGCAGCCCCCCTGGGGGTTCCTACGAGCAGTACTTC. It specifies CASSPPGGSYEQYF.

The V call is TRBV5-1, the J call TRBJ2-3, with 7 bases aligning to TRBD2. CDR3 length equals 13 residues. Trimming at V came to 7 bases and at J to 6 bases, leaving 8 bases not matched to a gene. Germline V lookup: CDR1 SGHRS, CDR2 YFSETQ. The CDR3 here is CASSYGGTDTQYF. CDR3 nucleotides: TGCGCCAGCTCATACGGGGGGACGGATACGCAGTATTTT.

This sequence joins TRBV21-1 and TRBJ2-7; the table's D call of TRBD1 was not tested on the DNA. TRBV21-1 is marked as a pseudogene. The CDR3 is 15 amino acids. Here the CDR3 reads CASSKVQGATYEQYF. In DNA, the CDR3 is TGTGCCAGCAGCAAAGTACAGGGGGCAACCTACGAGCAGTACTTC.

This chain joins TRBV24-1 and TRBJ2-7, with 9 bases aligning to TRBD1. There are 14 residues in the CDR3. Germline trimming cut 3 bases from V and 4 bases from J; bases unmatched to any gene: 3. Germline values: CDR1 KGHDR, CDR2 SFDVKD. The CDR3 loop is CATSDPGQGYEQYF. The CDR3 DNA sequence: TGTGCCACCAGTGATCCGGGACAGGGTTACGAGCAGTACTTC.

The chain has TRBV7-3 and TRBJ1-1; 7 bases line up with TRBD1. CDR3 length: 15 residues. Germline trimming cut 4 bases from V and 8 bases from J; bases unmatched to any gene: 13. Germline V gives CDR1 SGHTA, CDR2 FQGTGA. This CDR3 reads CASSSGGASPGEAFF. CDR3 DNA: TGTGCCAGCAGCTCAGGGGGGGCCTCCCCCGGGGAAGCTTTCTTT.

The chain combines TRBV30 with TRBJ1-2, with a tentative D call TRBD1 (6 bases). V was shortened by 1 base and J by 8 bases, with 11 bases between the two germline ends. In germline, CDR1 is GTSNPN, CDR2 SVGIG (reference sequence). The CDR3 has 12 residues. The CDR3 coding sequence is TGTGCCTGGAGTGCATACAGGGTCGGCTACACCTTC. This codes for CAWSAYRVGYTF.

This chain connects TRBV12-3 or TRBV12-4 to TRBJ2-3; 7 bases align to TRBD2. The trim removed 4 bases at V and 6 bases at J, leaving 4 bases unmatched. The CDR3 spans 13 residues. The CDR3 DNA reads as TGTGCCAGCAGTTCCTGGGGGGGGGATACGCAGTATTTT. This codes for CASSSWGGDTQYF.

The table lists this clone with a few counts. This chain's CDR3 is CASSWRQGVSYEQYF. CDR3 nucleotide sequence: TGCGCCAGCAGCTGGAGACAGGGGGTATCCTACGAGCAGTACTTC. J is TRBJ2-7 and V is TRBV4-3; the match to TRBD1 covers 9 bases. The CDR3 sequence is 15 residues long. Per the germline V gene, CDR1 is LGHNA and CDR2 is YSLEER. J was trimmed by 1 base and V by 5 bases; bases with no gene match: 6.

The chain joins TRBV23-1 to TRBJ1-6; a weak D match, TRBD1 (6 bases). TRBV23-1 is an ORF, and what it does is uncertain. This CDR3 is 16 amino acids long. The V and J ends lost 0 bases and 9 bases respectively, with 15 bases between them. DNA of the CDR3: TGCGCCAGCAGTCAATCGGGGGGGCTCGGACTTTCACCCCTCCACTTT. Translation: CASSQSGGLGLSPLHF.

V gene TRBV9 combines with J gene TRBJ2-2; 11 bases match TRBD2. The germline V gene encodes CDR1 SGDLS and CDR2 YYNGEE. V was pared by 4 bases and J by 5 bases, with 7 bases of the junction left unmatched. The CDR3 has 16 amino acids. CDR3 DNA sequence: TGTGCCAGCAGCCCAAAACTAGCGGGGGCTACCGGGGAGCTGTTTTTT. Its protein is CASSPKLAGATGELFF. The full variable domain, completed using reference TRBV9 and TRBJ2-2, is DSGVTQTPKHLITATGQRVTLRCSPRSGDLSVYWYQQSLDQGLQFLIQYYNGEERAKGNILERFSAQQFPDLHSELNLSSLELGDSALYFCASSPKLAGATGELFFGEGSRLTVL.